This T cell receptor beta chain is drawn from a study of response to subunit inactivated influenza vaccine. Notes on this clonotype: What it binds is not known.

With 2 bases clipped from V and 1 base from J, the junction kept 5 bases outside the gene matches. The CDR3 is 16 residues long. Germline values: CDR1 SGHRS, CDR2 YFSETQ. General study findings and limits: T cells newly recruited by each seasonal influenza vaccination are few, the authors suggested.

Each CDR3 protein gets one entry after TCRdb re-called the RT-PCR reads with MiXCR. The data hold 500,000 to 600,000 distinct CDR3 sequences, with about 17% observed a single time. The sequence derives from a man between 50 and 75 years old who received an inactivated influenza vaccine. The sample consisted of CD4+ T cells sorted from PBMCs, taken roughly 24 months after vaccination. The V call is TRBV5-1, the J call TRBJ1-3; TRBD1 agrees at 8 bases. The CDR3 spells CASSFGQGVSGNTIYF. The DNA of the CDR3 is TGCGCCAGCAGCTTCGGACAGGGTGTATCTGGAAACACCATATATTTT.